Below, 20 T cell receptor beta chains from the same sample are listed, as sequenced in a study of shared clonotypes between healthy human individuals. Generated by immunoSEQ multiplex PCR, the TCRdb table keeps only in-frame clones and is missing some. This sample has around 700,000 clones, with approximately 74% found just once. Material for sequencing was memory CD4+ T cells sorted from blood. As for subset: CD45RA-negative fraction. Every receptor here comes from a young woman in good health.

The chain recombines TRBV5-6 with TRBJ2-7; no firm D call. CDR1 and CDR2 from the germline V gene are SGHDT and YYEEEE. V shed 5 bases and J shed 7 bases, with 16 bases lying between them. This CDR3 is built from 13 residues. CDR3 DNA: TGTGCCAGCAGTACAGACTCTATCCGAGAGCAGTACTTC. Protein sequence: CASSTDSIREQYF.

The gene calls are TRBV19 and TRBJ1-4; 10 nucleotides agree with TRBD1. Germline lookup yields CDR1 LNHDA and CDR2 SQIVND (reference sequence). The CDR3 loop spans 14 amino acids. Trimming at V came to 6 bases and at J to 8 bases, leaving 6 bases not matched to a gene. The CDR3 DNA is TGTGCCAGTAGAACCGGGACAGGGGTCGAAAAACTGTTTTTT. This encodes CASRTGTGVEKLFF.

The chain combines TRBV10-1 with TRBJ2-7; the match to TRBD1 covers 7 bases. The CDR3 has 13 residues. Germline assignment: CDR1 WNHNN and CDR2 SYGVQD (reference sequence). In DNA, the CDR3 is TGCTCCACGAAGGGACAGCTTTTGGGGGAGCAGTACTTC. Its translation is CSTKGQLLGEQYF.

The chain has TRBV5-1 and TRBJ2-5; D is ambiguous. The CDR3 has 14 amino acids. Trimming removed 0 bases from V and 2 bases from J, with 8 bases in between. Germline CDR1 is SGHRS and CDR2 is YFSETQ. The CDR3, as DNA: TGCGCCAGCAGCTTGGAGGACGGGCAAGAGACCCAGTACTTC. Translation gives CASSLEDGQETQYF.

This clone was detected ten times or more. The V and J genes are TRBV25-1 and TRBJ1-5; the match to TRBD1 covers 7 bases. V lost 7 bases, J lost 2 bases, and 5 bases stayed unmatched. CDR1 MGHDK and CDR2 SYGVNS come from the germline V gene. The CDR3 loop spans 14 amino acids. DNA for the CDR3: TGTGCCAGCACTACAGGGGCCGGCAATCAGCCCCAGCATTTT. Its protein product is CASTTGAGNQPQHF.

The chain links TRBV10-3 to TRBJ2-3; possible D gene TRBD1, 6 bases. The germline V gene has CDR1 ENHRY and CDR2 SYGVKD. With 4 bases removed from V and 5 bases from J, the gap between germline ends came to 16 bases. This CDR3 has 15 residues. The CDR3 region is CAISAQGGYGDTQYF. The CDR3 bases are TGTGCCATCAGTGCACAGGGCGGATATGGAGATACGCAGTATTTT.

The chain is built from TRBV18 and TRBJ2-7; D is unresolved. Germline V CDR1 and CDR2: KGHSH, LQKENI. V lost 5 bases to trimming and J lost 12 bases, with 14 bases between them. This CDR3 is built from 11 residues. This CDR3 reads CASSNQALPYF. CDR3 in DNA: TGTGCCAGCTCAAATCAAGCTCTGCCGTACTTC.

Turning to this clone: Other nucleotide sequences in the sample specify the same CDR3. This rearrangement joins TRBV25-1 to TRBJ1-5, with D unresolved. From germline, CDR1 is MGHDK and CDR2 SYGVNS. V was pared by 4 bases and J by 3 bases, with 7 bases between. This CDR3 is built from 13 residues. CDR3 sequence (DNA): TGTGCCAGCAGTGCCGGTAACAATCAGCCCCAGCATTTT. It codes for CASSAGNNQPQHF. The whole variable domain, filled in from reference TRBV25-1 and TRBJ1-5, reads EADIYQTPRYLVIGTGKKITLECSQTMGHDKMYWYQQDPGMELHLIHYSYGVNSTEKGDLSSESTVSRIRTEHFPLTLESARPSHTSQYLCASSAGNNQPQHFGDGTRLSIL.

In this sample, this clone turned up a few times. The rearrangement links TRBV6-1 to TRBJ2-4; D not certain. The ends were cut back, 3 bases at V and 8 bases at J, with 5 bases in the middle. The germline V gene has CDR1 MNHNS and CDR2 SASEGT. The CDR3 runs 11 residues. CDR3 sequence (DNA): TGTGCCAGCAGTGAGGGCCACATTCAGTACTTC. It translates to CASSEGHIQYF.

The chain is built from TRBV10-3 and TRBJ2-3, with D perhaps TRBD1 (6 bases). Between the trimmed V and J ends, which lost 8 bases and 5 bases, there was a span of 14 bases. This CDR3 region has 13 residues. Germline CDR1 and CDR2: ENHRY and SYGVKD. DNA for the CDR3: TGTGCCATCTGGGGGAAAGGGGGAGATACGCAGTATTTT. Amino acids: CAIWGKGGDTQYF.

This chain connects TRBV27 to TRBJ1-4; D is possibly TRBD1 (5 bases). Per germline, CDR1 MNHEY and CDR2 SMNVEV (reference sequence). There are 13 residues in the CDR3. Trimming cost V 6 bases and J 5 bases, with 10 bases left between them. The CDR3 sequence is CASRMTVNEKLFF. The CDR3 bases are TGTGCCAGCAGGATGACAGTGAATGAAAAACTGTTTTTT.

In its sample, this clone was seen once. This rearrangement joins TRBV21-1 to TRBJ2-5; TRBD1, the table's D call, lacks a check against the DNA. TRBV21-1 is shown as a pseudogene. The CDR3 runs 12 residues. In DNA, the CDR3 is TGTGCCAGCAGCAGGGGGCGAGAGACCCAGTACTTC. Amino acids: CASSRGRETQYF.

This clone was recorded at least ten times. In DNA form, the CDR3 reads TGTGCCAGTAGTATAGATTCTTCAGGGGATACGCAGTATTTT. Its protein product is CASSIDSSGDTQYF. The rearrangement uses TRBV19 and TRBJ2-3; TRBD1 is a possible D gene (5 bases). Trimming left V 0 bases short and J 6 bases short, with 10 bases between. The CDR3 is made up of 14 amino acids. Germline loops: CDR1 LNHDA, CDR2 SQIVND (reference sequence).

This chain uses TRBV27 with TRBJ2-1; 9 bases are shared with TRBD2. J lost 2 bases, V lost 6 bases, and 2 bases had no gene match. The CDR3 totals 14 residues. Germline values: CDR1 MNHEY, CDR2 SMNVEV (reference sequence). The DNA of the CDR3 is TGTGCCAGCAGAACTAGCGGGCCCTACAATGAGCAGTTCTTC. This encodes CASRTSGPYNEQFF.

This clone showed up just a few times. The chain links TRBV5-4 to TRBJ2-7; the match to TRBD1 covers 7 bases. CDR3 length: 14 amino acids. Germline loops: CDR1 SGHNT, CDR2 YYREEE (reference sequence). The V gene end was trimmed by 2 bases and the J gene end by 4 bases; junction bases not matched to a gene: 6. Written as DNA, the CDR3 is TGTGCCAGCAGCTTCCGACAGGGCGGATACGAGCAGTACTTC. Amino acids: CASSFRQGGYEQYF.

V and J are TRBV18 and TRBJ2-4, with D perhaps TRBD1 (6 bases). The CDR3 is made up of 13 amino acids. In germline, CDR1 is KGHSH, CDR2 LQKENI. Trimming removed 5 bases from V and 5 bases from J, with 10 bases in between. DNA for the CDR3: TGTGCCAGCTCATTCGGACAGCAAAACATTCAGTACTTC. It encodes CASSFGQQNIQYF.

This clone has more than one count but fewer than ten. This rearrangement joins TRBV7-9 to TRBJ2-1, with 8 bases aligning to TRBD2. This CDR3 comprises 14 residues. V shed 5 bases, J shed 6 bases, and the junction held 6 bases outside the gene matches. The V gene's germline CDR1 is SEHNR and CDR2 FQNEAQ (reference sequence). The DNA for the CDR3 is TGTGCCAGCAGCGGGAGACTAGCGATCAATGAGCAGTTCTTC. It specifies CASSGRLAINEQFF.

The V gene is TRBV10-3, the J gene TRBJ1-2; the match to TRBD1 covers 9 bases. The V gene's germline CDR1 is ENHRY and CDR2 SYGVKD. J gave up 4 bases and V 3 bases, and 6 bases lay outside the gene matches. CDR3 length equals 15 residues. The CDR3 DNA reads TGTGCCATCAGTGATAGGGACAGGGTCCGCTATGGCTACACCTTC. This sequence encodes CAISDRDRVRYGYTF.

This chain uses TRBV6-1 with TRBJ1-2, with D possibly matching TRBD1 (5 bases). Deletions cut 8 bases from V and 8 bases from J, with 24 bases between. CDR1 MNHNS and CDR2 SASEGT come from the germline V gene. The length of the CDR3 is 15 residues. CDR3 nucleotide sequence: TGTGCCAGCGGGACCACGGGAGGGCTCGAGAAAGGCTACACCTTC. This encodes CASGTTGGLEKGYTF.

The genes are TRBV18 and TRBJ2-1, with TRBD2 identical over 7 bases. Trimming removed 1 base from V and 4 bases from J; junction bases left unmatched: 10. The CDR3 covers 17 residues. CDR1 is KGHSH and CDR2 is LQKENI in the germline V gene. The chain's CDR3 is CASSPLGRSGAYNEQFF. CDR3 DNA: TGTGCCAGCTCACCACTCGGACGAAGCGGGGCTTACAATGAGCAGTTCTTC.